The 16 T cell receptor beta chains listed next were all sequenced from one sample in a study of patients and donors after allogeneic stem cell transplantation (dated by TCRdb to the early 2020s). Libraries were constructed by RT-PCR. The sequencer was a NextSeq 550. TCRdb handled the public reads itself, with Q25 trimming in fastp and clone calling in MiXCR, and kept productive beta chains. CDR3 protein sequences are deduplicated, and each keeps its most common genes and DNA. This sample holds about a million distinct CDR3 sequences; 15% to 20% were observed only once. Roughly 6% of the sample goes to the ten largest clones. The sequenced material came from blood, either unsorted or a sorted T cell fraction (not recorded which). These receptors were taken from a human donor who was either an allogeneic HSCT recipient or a stem cell or donor lymphocyte infusion donor (not recorded which). It is not recorded whose cells these are; they may come from a transplant donor.

This chain links TRBV7-2 with TRBJ2-7; the D call may be TRBD1 or TRBD2 (5 bases each). The CDR3 length is 16 residues. Between the trimmed V and J ends, which lost 1 base and 2 bases, there was a span of 15 bases. Germline V gene sequence: CDR1 SGHTA, CDR2 FQGNSA. The CDR3 DNA reads as TGTGCCAGCAGCTTAGTATGGGGGACCAAGGCCTACGAGCAGTACTTC. Translated: CASSLVWGTKAYEQYF.

The V gene is TRBV2, the J gene TRBJ1-1, with D unresolved. Germline V gene data show CDR1 as SNHLY and CDR2 as FYNNEI. Trimming took 2 bases from V and 6 from J, leaving 4 bases between them. The CDR3 spans 11 residues. CDR3 sequence reads: CASSEQAEAFF. For the CDR3, the DNA is TGTGCCAGCAGTGAACAGGCTGAAGCTTTCTTT.

This rearrangement joins TRBV7-2 to TRBJ2-2, with D maybe TRBD1 (5 bases). V was pared by 1 base and J by 7 bases, with 10 bases between. Per germline, CDR1 SGHTA and CDR2 FQGNSA. The CDR3 length is 14 residues. CDR3 sequence (DNA): TGTGCCAGCAGCTTAGGCAGGGTGAACGGGGAGCTGTTTTTT. Amino acid sequence: CASSLGRVNGELFF.

The chain combines TRBV5-1 with TRBJ2-5; 8 positions agree with TRBD1. The CDR3 is 16 residues long. CDR1 SGHRS and CDR2 YFSETQ come from the germline V gene. The V and J ends lost 4 bases and 3 bases, in that order; junction bases with no gene match: 11. CDR3 DNA sequence: TGCGCCAGCAGCCGGGGTCCAGGGGGCCTTAAAGAGACCCAGTACTTC. Its protein product is CASSRGPGGLKETQYF.

This clonotype was counted between two and nine times. V is TRBV20-1 and J is TRBJ1-1; D gene ambiguous. The ends were cut back, 3 bases at V and 4 bases at J, with 12 bases in the middle. The CDR3 has 13 residues. Germline V gene data show CDR1 as DFQATT and CDR2 as SNEGSKA (reference sequence). The CDR3: CSAREPVSTEAFF. DNA for the CDR3: TGCAGTGCTAGGGAGCCGGTGAGCACTGAAGCTTTCTTT.

The chain is built from TRBV12-3 or TRBV12-4 and TRBJ1-6; D is unclear. Trimming took 5 bases from V and 8 from J, leaving 13 bases between them. CDR3 length: 14 residues. The CDR3 reads CASSTRAPYSPLHF. The DNA of the CDR3 is TGTGCCAGCAGTACCAGAGCCCCGTATTCACCCCTCCACTTT.

V usage is TRBV7-9 and J usage is TRBJ2-5, with D possibly TRBD1 on 6 matching bases. V shed 5 bases and J shed 5 bases, with 15 bases lying between them. CDR3 size: 14 residues. Germline CDR1 SEHNR, CDR2 FQNEAQ (reference sequence). Here the CDR3 DNA reads TGTGCCAGCAGCCGACCTGCCACAGGGGAGACCCAGTACTTC. This encodes CASSRPATGETQYF.

V is TRBV3-1 and J is TRBJ2-7; TRBD2 agrees at 11 bases. V lost 0 bases to trimming and J lost 0 bases; unmatched junction nucleotides: 10. This CDR3 spans 19 amino acids. Germline CDR1 reads LGHDT; CDR2 reads YNNKEL (reference sequence). The CDR3 loop reads CASSQEASGGYRSSYEQYF. For the CDR3, the DNA is TGTGCCAGCAGCCAAGAGGCTAGCGGGGGGTATCGGAGCTCCTACGAGCAGTACTTC.

V usage is TRBV28 and J usage is TRBJ2-7; TRBD1 matches 11 bases. This CDR3 contains 15 residues. V dropped 6 bases and J dropped 5; count of bases not matched to a gene: 9. The germline CDR1 and CDR2 sequences are MDHEN and SYDVKM. CDR3 residues: CASRDRDRGLNEQYF. DNA of the CDR3: TGTGCCAGCAGGGACCGGGACAGGGGGTTAAACGAGCAGTACTTC.

In this sample, this clonotype turned up a few times. CDR3 residues: CSAPGLASYEQYF. The CDR3 coding sequence is TGCAGTGCCCCGGGACTAGCCTCCTACGAGCAGTACTTC. V and J are TRBV20-1 and TRBJ2-7, with 9 bases lining up with TRBD2. CDR1 and CDR2 from the germline V gene are DFQATT and SNEGSKA (reference sequence). The length of the CDR3 is 13 residues. Germline trimming cut 6 bases from V and 0 bases from J; bases unmatched to any gene: 3.

This chain connects TRBV29-1 to TRBJ1-2, with D unresolved. Germline CDR1 reads SQVTM; CDR2 reads ANQGSEA. Trimming took 5 bases from V and 0 from J, leaving 4 bases between them. The CDR3 has 11 amino acids. Here the CDR3 DNA reads TGCAGCGTTAAGGCTAACTATGGCTACACCTTC. As protein: CSVKANYGYTF.

The CDR3 region has the DNA TGTGCCACCAGTGATTCCGGACAGGGACGGAACTATGGCTACACCTTC. As protein: CATSDSGQGRNYGYTF. The chain links TRBV24-1 to TRBJ1-2; 8 nucleotides line up with TRBD1. Germline CDR1 and CDR2: KGHDR and SFDVKD. Losses at the gene ends were 2 bases for V and 2 bases for J; bases not matched to a gene: 6. The length of the CDR3 is 16 residues.

Only a few counts were recorded for this clonotype. The rearrangement joins TRBV10-3 to TRBJ1-6, with D perhaps matching TRBD1 (5 bases). Germline CDR1 is ENHRY and CDR2 is SYGVKD. V lost 4 bases and J 7 bases, leaving 8 bases between the germline ends. This CDR3 spans 13 amino acids. CDR3: CAISGQGNSPLHF. DNA for the CDR3: TGTGCCATCAGTGGTCAGGGAAATTCACCCCTCCACTTT.

The table lists this clonotype with many counts. CDR3 region: CASSLWGRGAEAFF. The CDR3 nucleotides are TGTGCCAGCAGTTTATGGGGGAGGGGCGCTGAAGCTTTCTTT. The gene calls are TRBV12-3 or TRBV12-4 and TRBJ1-1; a weak D match, TRBD1 (5 bases). V lost 2 bases and J lost 6, with 13 bases in between. CDR3 length: 14 amino acids.

The chain carries TRBV19 and TRBJ2-1, with no clear D. V lost 6 bases, J lost 0 bases, and 12 bases lay in between. Germline V CDR1 and CDR2: LNHDA, SQIVND (reference sequence). CDR3 size: 15 residues. The CDR3 protein is CASRSGLSSYNEQFF. The CDR3 nucleotides read TGTGCCAGTAGATCCGGCCTTAGCTCCTACAATGAGCAGTTCTTC.

This clonotype was seen many times. The chain couples TRBV5-1 to TRBJ2-7; D remains ambiguous. Germline V gene data show CDR1 as SGHRS and CDR2 as YFSETQ. The CDR3 has 14 residues. The V gene lost 5 bases and the J gene lost 0 bases, with 12 bases spanning the gap. This CDR3 is CASRLAGGSYEQYF. The CDR3 DNA sequence: TGCGCCAGCAGACTTGCAGGCGGCTCCTACGAGCAGTACTTC.